The 9 T cell receptor beta chains given below trace back to one sample, sequenced in a study of somatic mutations in cytotoxic T cells in rheumatoid arthritis. The assay was immunoSEQ multiplex PCR, and TCRdb's table has in-frame clones only and misses some. The data show some 15,000 clones, roughly four fifths seen once. Material: CD8+ T cells sorted from blood. The receptors were gathered from a woman in her 50s with rheumatoid arthritis.

The genes are TRBV5-1 and TRBJ1-1, with 10 bases fitting TRBD1. CDR3 size: 15 residues. V was clipped by 4 bases and J by 5 bases; unmatched bases: 8. The germline gives CDR1 SGHRS, CDR2 YFSETQ. DNA of the CDR3: TGCGCCAGCAGCGCACGACAGGGGGCAGGGACTGAAGCTTTCTTT. Translation: CASSARQGAGTEAFF.

The chain employs TRBV23-1 and TRBJ1-3, with D perhaps TRBD1 (5 bases). TRBV23-1 qualifies as an ORF whose function is uncertain. The CDR3 length is 14 residues. Trimming took off 2 bases at V and 5 bases at J, with 10 bases between the two ends. The CDR3 sequence is CASSQEAGRNTIYF. CDR3 DNA: TGCGCCAGCAGTCAAGAGGCAGGGCGAAACACCATATATTTT.

The rearrangement links TRBV5-1 to TRBJ1-2, with 9 bases matching TRBD1. The CDR3 runs to 17 residues. Germline trimming cut 4 bases from V and 4 bases from J; bases unmatched to any gene: 14. Germline loops: CDR1 SGHRS, CDR2 YFSETQ. CDR3 bases: TGCGCCAGCAGCGAGGGTCGGGGACAGGGTTACGGCTATGGCTACACCTTC. Its translation is CASSEGRGQGYGYGYTF. The full variable domain, completed using reference TRBV5-1 and TRBJ1-2, is KAGVTQTPRYLIKTRGQQVTLSCSPISGHRSVSWYQQTPGQGLQFLFEYFSETQRNKGNFPGRFSGRQFSNSRSEMNVSTLELGDSALYLCASSEGRGQGYGYGYTFGSGTRLTVV.

This chain joins TRBV6-6 and TRBJ2-5, with D perhaps assigned TRBD1 or TRBD2 (5 bases each). V was shortened by 5 bases and J by 4 bases, with 14 bases between the two germline ends. The CDR3 loop spans 14 amino acids. Germline V gene lookup returns CDR1 MNHNY and CDR2 SVGAGI (reference sequence). CDR3 region: CASSRPGPIETQYF. The DNA of the CDR3 is TGTGCCAGCAGTCGCCCGGGACCGATAGAGACCCAGTACTTC.

V is TRBV7-2 and J is TRBJ2-1; TRBD2 agrees at 15 bases. V shed 0 bases, J shed 4 bases, and the junction held 7 bases outside the gene matches. Germline CDR1 SGHTA, CDR2 FQGNSA. This CDR3 is built from 19 residues. The DNA for the CDR3 is TGTGCCAGCAGCTTAGCGAGGACTAGCGGGAGGGCCGCGTACAATGAGCAGTTCTTC. Amino acid sequence: CASSLARTSGRAAYNEQFF.

The rearrangement uses TRBV19 and TRBJ2-1, with TRBD1 as a possible D gene (7 bases). The germline V gene has CDR1 LNHDA and CDR2 SQIVND (reference sequence). The V end was cut by 3 bases, the J end by 6 bases, with 12 bases between. This CDR3 region has 14 residues. The CDR3 nucleotides read TGTGCCAGTAGTATCCAGGGGGGTAGCAATGAGCAGTTCTTC. This sequence encodes CASSIQGGSNEQFF.

The V gene is TRBV9, the J gene TRBJ1-2, with a weak D call TRBD1 (5 bases). The CDR3 has 15 residues. V was trimmed by 0 bases and J by 4 bases, leaving 13 bases between them. Looked up from germline, CDR1 is SGDLS and CDR2 is YYNGEE. The CDR3 loop is CASSVGGDGRYGYTF. The CDR3 DNA reads as TGTGCCAGCAGCGTAGGAGGGGACGGCCGCTATGGCTACACCTTC.

The genes are TRBV5-1 and TRBJ1-2; D unclear. This CDR3 contains 15 residues. Between the trimmed V and J ends, which lost 0 bases and 6 bases, there was a span of 15 bases. Germline loops: CDR1 SGHRS, CDR2 YFSETQ. DNA for the CDR3: TGCGCCAGCAGCTTGGCCGCAAGGGAAAGCGATGGCTACACCTTC. Protein product: CASSLAARESDGYTF.

V usage is TRBV13 and J usage is TRBJ2-3; possible D gene TRBD1, 5 bases. Trimming took 8 bases from V and 8 from J, leaving 17 bases between them. Germline values: CDR1 PRHDT, CDR2 FYEKMQ (reference sequence). CDR3 length equals 13 residues. Here the CDR3 DNA reads TGTGCCAGCGCAGGGCCCCAGGATTCTACGCAGTATTTT. Its translation is CASAGPQDSTQYF. The whole variable domain, remainder taken from reference TRBV13 and TRBJ2-3, is AAGVIQSPRHLIKEKRETATLKCYPIPRHDTVYWYQQGPGQDPQFLISFYEKMQSDKGSIPDRFSAQQFSDYHSELNMSSLELGDSALYFCASAGPQDSTQYFGPGTRLTVL.